This passage covers 26 T cell receptor beta chains from one sample sequenced in a study of T cells after yellow fever vaccination. TCRdb reprocessed the 5' RACE reads with MiXCR, giving one entry per CDR3 protein. The profile shows 170,000 or so distinct CDR3 sequences, approximately 6% of them singletons. The sequences come from CD4+ T cells sorted from PBMCs, collected on the day of the first yellow fever vaccination. The receptors stem from a man aged 18 to 30 who received the YFV17D yellow fever vaccine.

About this clonotype: The germline gene is not matched at one end of the junction; a read error may be the cause. The CDR3 sequence: CASSLETSGGLYTGELFF. As DNA, the CDR3 is TGTGCCAGCAGCCTAGAGACTAGCGGGGGGCTATACACCGGGGAGCTGTTTTTT. The rearrangement uses TRBV11-3 and TRBJ2-2; 13 bases fit TRBD2. The CDR3 extends over 18 amino acids. Germline CDR1 SGHNT, CDR2 YENEEA.

V is TRBV27 and J is TRBJ2-6; possibly TRBD2 for D (6 bases). V shed 9 bases and J shed 4 bases, with 13 bases lying between them. The V gene's germline CDR1 is MNHEY and CDR2 SMNVEV (reference sequence). The CDR3 is 14 amino acids. CDR3 residues: CASRSEGGANVLTF. The CDR3 DNA reads TGTGCCAGTCGATCGGAGGGAGGGGCCAACGTCCTGACTTTC.

The sample holds many counts of this clonotype. The chain combines TRBV7-2 with TRBJ2-1; 8 bases align to TRBD2. V dropped 1 base and J dropped 9; count of bases not matched to a gene: 5. CDR1 is SGHTA, CDR2 FQGNSA, per germline. The CDR3 sequence is 14 residues long. The CDR3 sequence is CASSLGAGGSEQFF. CDR3 coding DNA: TGTGCCAGCAGCTTAGGGGCGGGGGGTAGTGAGCAGTTCTTC.

The chain joins TRBV4-2 to TRBJ1-5, with 7 bases that match TRBD1. The CDR3 spans 14 residues. V shed 5 bases and J 5 bases; nucleotides not matched to a gene: 6. Per germline, CDR1 LGHNA and CDR2 YNFKEQ. The CDR3 region has the DNA TGTGCCAGCAGCGAAGGGACAGTCCATCAGCCCCAGCATTTT. Protein product: CASSEGTVHQPQHF.

V and J are TRBV15 and TRBJ1-6, with D perhaps TRBD1 (6 bases). Looked up from germline, CDR1 is LNHNV and CDR2 is YYDKDF (reference sequence). CDR3 length equals 15 residues. Trimming took 0 bases from V and 8 from J, leaving 11 bases between them. In DNA form, the CDR3 reads TGTGCCACCAGCAGAGATTGGAAGGGGGATTCACCCCTCCACTTT. Translation gives CATSRDWKGDSPLHF.

This rearrangement joins TRBV6-6 to TRBJ2-3; D is unresolved. Germline values: CDR1 MNHNY, CDR2 SVGAGI (reference sequence). The CDR3 is made up of 13 amino acids. Trimming left V 6 bases short and J 9 bases short, with 16 bases between. The CDR3: CASRSGSRETQYF. CDR3 bases: TGTGCCAGCAGGTCCGGCTCCCGCGAGACGCAGTATTTT.

The rearrangement uses TRBV7-9 and TRBJ1-2; D gene unclear. Germline loops: CDR1 SEHNR, CDR2 FQNEAQ (reference sequence). Trimming took off 5 bases at V and 8 bases at J, with 9 bases between the two ends. CDR3 size: 11 residues. The CDR3 region is CASSNPGGYTF. Written as DNA, the CDR3 is TGTGCCAGCAGCAACCCTGGGGGCTACACCTTC.

There are many counts of this clonotype. The genes are TRBV6-2 or TRBV6-3 and TRBJ2-4, with a possible D match to TRBD1 (6 bases). Germline V CDR1 and CDR2: MNHEY, SVGEGT. Trimming shortened V by 7 bases and J by 5 bases, and 18 bases separated the two germline ends. The CDR3 runs 15 residues. CDR3 in amino acids: CASTFNRAGQNIQYF. In DNA form, the CDR3 reads TGTGCCAGCACCTTCAACAGGGCAGGGCAAAACATTCAGTACTTC.

This clonotype showed up many times. CDR3 sequence (DNA): TGCGCCAGCAGGGTCACTTCTGGGACAGGGGAGGAGACCCAGTACTTC. This translates into CASRVTSGTGEETQYF. The chain combines TRBV5-1 with TRBJ2-5, with 10 positions matching TRBD1. The V and J ends lost 5 bases and 5 bases, in that order; junction bases with no gene match: 12. Germline CDR1 is SGHRS and CDR2 is YFSETQ. The CDR3 runs to 16 residues.

This clonotype was detected only a few times. The rearrangement uses TRBV12-3 or TRBV12-4 and TRBJ1-1; the match to TRBD1 covers 9 bases. The CDR3 has 14 residues. V shed 7 bases and J 1 base; nucleotides not matched to a gene: 4. Here the CDR3 reads CASTLTGGNTEAFF. As DNA, the CDR3 is TGTGCCAGCACACTGACAGGGGGGAACACTGAAGCTTTCTTT.

This clonotype was seen at least ten times. The gene calls are TRBV5-5 and TRBJ2-2, with D maybe TRBD2 (6 bases). V dropped 6 bases and J dropped 4 bases, with 16 bases sitting between them. The CDR3 extends over 15 amino acids. From germline, CDR1 is SGHKS and CDR2 YYEKEE (reference sequence). CDR3 residues: CASTERGGITGELFF. The CDR3 DNA reads as TGTGCCAGCACCGAGAGGGGCGGGATCACCGGGGAGCTGTTTTTT.

This clonotype was found many times. V and J are TRBV4-2 and TRBJ2-2; D is unresolved. Looked up from germline, CDR1 is LGHNA and CDR2 is YNFKEQ. Trimming pared 4 bases from V and 1 base from J, leaving 10 bases between. This CDR3 spans 15 amino acids. As DNA, the CDR3 is TGTGCCAGCAGCCCCGACTGGGGGAACACCGGGGAGCTGTTTTTT. It specifies CASSPDWGNTGELFF.

A word on this clonotype: The junction differs from germline at one of its ends, possibly a read error. The chain couples TRBV7-7 to TRBJ2-1, with 10 bases aligning to TRBD2. Germline V gene sequence: CDR1 SSHAT, CDR2 FNYEAQ (reference sequence). This CDR3 is 15 amino acids long. CDR3 sequence reads: CASSRTSGAIHEQFF. CDR3 nucleotide sequence: TGTGCTAGCAGTCGTACTAGCGGGGCTATTCATGAGCAGTTCTTC.

The CDR3 nucleotides read TGCAGTGCGAACTACAGGGGGCAGGGAGAGACCCAGTACTTC. Its translation: CSANYRGQGETQYF. The chain recombines TRBV20-1 with TRBJ2-5; 9 bases agree with TRBD1. V lost 6 bases and J lost 4; bases outside the gene matches: 9. The CDR3 is 14 amino acids. The germline V gene has CDR1 DFQATT and CDR2 SNEGSKA (reference sequence).

In this sample, this clonotype turned up many times. The chain carries TRBV7-9 and TRBJ1-1; 7 bases align to TRBD1. The germline gives CDR1 SEHNR, CDR2 FQNEAQ (reference sequence). The CDR3 runs to 15 residues. Trimming removed 5 bases from V and 1 base from J; junction bases left unmatched: 7. The DNA of the CDR3 is TGTGCCAGCAGCCAAGACGGACAGGAGAACACTGAAGCTTTCTTT. This gives the protein CASSQDGQENTEAFF.

This clonotype was detected only a few times. V gene TRBV4-3 combines with J gene TRBJ1-2; D perhaps matches TRBD1 (6 bases). The germline V gene has CDR1 LGHNA and CDR2 YSLEER. This CDR3 has 15 amino acids. Trimming stripped 0 bases from V and 4 bases from J, with 12 bases between. The CDR3 nucleotides are TGCGCCAGCAGCCAAGAGGCACAGGGTCGCTATGGCTACACCTTC. Translated, it gives CASSQEAQGRYGYTF.

This sequence joins TRBV5-1 and TRBJ1-1, with D tentatively TRBD1 (5 bases). The CDR3 is made up of 14 amino acids. V shed 4 bases and J shed 6 bases, with 16 bases lying between them. Germline V CDR1 and CDR2: SGHRS, YFSETQ. As DNA, the CDR3 is TGCGCCAGCAGCACGGGAGGCGGACATGCTGAAGCTTTCTTT. Translating it yields CASSTGGGHAEAFF.

This clonotype was picked up many times. The genes are TRBV20-1 and TRBJ1-2; unclear D gene. CDR3 size: 14 residues. The ends were cut back, 3 bases at V and 8 bases at J, with 19 bases in the middle. Germline assignment: CDR1 DFQATT and CDR2 SNEGSKA (reference sequence). The CDR3 region is CSARAKGRPDGYTF. As DNA, the CDR3 is TGCAGTGCTAGGGCTAAAGGCCGACCGGACGGCTACACCTTC.

The sample holds many counts of this clonotype. This chain links TRBV20-1 with TRBJ1-1; no clear D gene. This CDR3 has 14 residues. Germline V CDR1 and CDR2: DFQATT, SNEGSKA (reference sequence). Trimming shortened V by 4 bases and J by 0 bases, and 12 bases separated the two germline ends. CDR3: CSANLAGMNTEAFF. As DNA, the CDR3 is TGCAGTGCTAATCTCGCGGGTATGAACACTGAAGCTTTCTTT.

The chain recombines TRBV4-1 with TRBJ1-3; D is ambiguous. In germline, CDR1 is MGHRA, CDR2 YSYEKL. This CDR3 is 17 amino acids long. Trimming stripped 4 bases from V and 0 bases from J, with 16 bases between. The CDR3 loop is CASSRGGSAGSGNTIYF. The DNA for the CDR3 is TGCGCCAGCAGCCGAGGTGGCAGCGCCGGCTCTGGAAACACCATATATTTT.

This sequence joins TRBV4-3 and TRBJ1-4; D remains unclear. Germline CDR1 LGHNA, CDR2 YSLEER. The V end lost 2 bases, the J end lost 1 base, and 11 bases lay between the germline ends. This CDR3 has 16 residues. DNA of the CDR3: TGCGCCAGCAGCCAAAGGAAGGCACTAACTAATGAAAAACTGTTTTTT. This translates into CASSQRKALTNEKLFF.

The V gene is TRBV7-9, the J gene TRBJ1-2, with D perhaps matching TRBD1 (6 bases). The V gene lost 4 bases and the J gene lost 1 base, with 10 bases spanning the gap. Germline lookup yields CDR1 SEHNR and CDR2 FQNEAQ (reference sequence). This CDR3 is built from 14 residues. CDR3 DNA sequence: TGTGCCAGCAGCTACGGACAGATTAACTATGGCTACACCTTC. Translation: CASSYGQINYGYTF.

This clonotype has at least ten counts. The chain recombines TRBV4-1 with TRBJ2-6; tentative D call: TRBD2 (7 bases). This CDR3 region has 19 residues. Germline lookup yields CDR1 MGHRA and CDR2 YSYEKL. Trimming removed 1 base from V and 1 base from J, with 17 bases in between. CDR3 loop: CASSQATGGRGSGANVLTF. CDR3 nucleotide sequence: TGCGCCAGCAGCCAAGCTACGGGGGGTAGGGGGTCTGGGGCCAACGTCCTGACTTTC.

As regards this clonotype: At one end, the junction sequence differs from germline, possibly due to a read error. V usage is TRBV5-1 and J usage is TRBJ2-5; 9 bases are shared with TRBD2. The CDR3 length is 16 residues. Germline loops: CDR1 SGHRS, CDR2 YFSETQ. The DNA for the CDR3 is TGCGGCAGCACGCGGGGGGGGGCCGACACCAGGGAGACCCAGTACTTC. Its translation is CGSTRGGADTRETQYF.

This chain connects TRBV7-2 to TRBJ1-2, with 10 positions matching TRBD1. Germline loops: CDR1 SGHTA, CDR2 FQGNSA. With 5 bases clipped from V and 4 bases from J, the junction kept 10 bases outside the gene matches. The CDR3 is 16 amino acids. Here the CDR3 DNA reads TGTGCCAGCAGCCCTTGGGACAGGGGTGAAGGCTATGGCTACACCTTC. Protein sequence: CASSPWDRGEGYGYTF.

This clonotype was picked up many times. The chain recombines TRBV19 with TRBJ2-2; D may match TRBD1 or TRBD2 (5 bases each). Trimming stripped 5 bases from V and 9 bases from J, with 13 bases between. Germline lookup yields CDR1 LNHDA and CDR2 SQIVND (reference sequence). The CDR3 totals 13 residues. CDR3 nucleotides: TGTGCCAGTAGTTCGAGGGGTTTCTGGGAGCTGTTTTTT. Its protein product is CASSSRGFWELFF. The full variable domain, completed using reference TRBV19 and TRBJ2-2, is DGGITQSPKYLFRKEGQNVTLSCEQNLNHDAMYWYRQDPGQGLRLIYYSQIVNDFQKGDIAEGYSVSREKKESFPLTVTSAQKNPTAFYLCASSSRGFWELFFGEGSRLTVL.